Included here is one T cell receptor (beta chain) sequence, with context. Its specific antigen is unknown. Base qualities were left out, and no much larger clone turns up one base away. The library was built by means of the immunoSEQ multiplex PCR assay. In TCRdb, the immuneACCESS table is reduced to in-frame sequences with V and J assigned. These tables do not hold every clone; where another copy was compared, an unresolved V gene accounts for under half, and the others remain unexplained. The sample has 3,000 to 4,000 clones on record, roughly 86% of them singletons. The ten largest clones take up 4.5% to 7% of the sample. The data derive from a study of tumor T cells in aggressive B-cell lymphoma (TCRdb year 2017). Via the germline V gene, CDR1 is SGHRS and CDR2 YFSETQ. Inclusive of the bounding cysteine and phenylalanine, the CDR3 is 14 residues long. The only DNA kept is the CDR3, 42 bases in frame from the first base. Trimmed from V: 0 bases; trimmed from J: 2 bases; junction bases lacking a gene match: 1.

Recombination linked TRBV5-1 to TRBJ2-7; a stretch of 8 junction bases matches TRBD2. Sequencing was performed on tumor tissue. The sequence was obtained from an adult with diffuse large B cell lymphoma. The CDR3 reads as follows: CASSLGLATYEQYF. At the DNA level, the sequence is TGCGCCAGCAGCTTGGGACTAGCGACCTACGAGCAGTACTTC.